This TCR beta chain derives from a study of blood T cell repertoires in COVID-19. Authors' data handling: How many nucleated cells were present was estimated from reference gene primer amplification. Generated by immunoSEQ multiplex PCR, the TCRdb table keeps only in-frame clones and is missing some. V and J calls plus clone size are reproduced from that table; the DNA served to infer D and trimming. The data show 60,000 to 70,000 clones, approximately 90% seen once. Germline CDR1 reads LGHNA; CDR2 reads YNFKEQ. The CDR3 extends over 16 amino acids. The V end was cut by 0 bases, the J end by 4 bases, with 12 bases between. This clone was recorded once.

This receptor was taken from a woman aged 55-69 years with acute or convalescent COVID-19. The chain has TRBV4-2 and TRBJ1-4; D might be TRBD1 (6 bases). Sequenced sample: peripheral blood. DNA for the CDR3: TGTGCCAGCAGCCAAGATCCCGGACAGATTAATGAAAAACTGTTTTTT. It specifies CASSQDPGQINEKLFF.